This T cell receptor (beta chain) was identified during a study of blood T cell repertoires in COVID-19. Study information: COVID-19 samples from acute and convalescent phases originated in the United States, Italy and Spain.

V was shortened by 4 bases and J by 2 bases, with 12 bases between the two germline ends. Germline values: CDR1 SGHTS, CDR2 YDEGEE. This CDR3 has 14 residues. The repertoire was sequenced with immunoSEQ multiplex PCR; TCRdb's copy has only in-frame clones and lacks some. The data contain approximately 210,000 clones, 84% of them singletons. The source is a human donor in a cohort sampled during active COVID-19. This rearrangement joins TRBV5-8 to TRBJ1-2; the D is unclear. The sequenced material came from peripheral blood. As DNA, the CDR3 is TGTGCCAGCAGCCCCCGGGGAGGGAACTATGGCTACACCTTC. Translation: CASSPRGGNYGYTF.